This TCR beta chain was identified during a study of CD8 T cells in ankylosing spondylitis. MiXCR, run by TCRdb on the 5' RACE reads, gives a single entry per CDR3 protein. The sample lists fewer than 250,000 distinct CDR3 sequences, roughly 32% occurring once. The CDR3 runs 13 residues. V lost 5 bases to trimming and J lost 4 bases, with 10 bases between them. Germline CDR1 SGHRS, CDR2 YFSETQ. This clonotype was counted between two and nine times. Sequenced input: blood, either unsorted or a sorted T cell fraction (not recorded which). The clonotype comes from a male donor with ankylosing spondylitis or in good health (not recorded which). The J gene is TRBJ1-5, the V gene TRBV5-1; D gene uncertain. CDR3 nucleotide sequence: TGCGCCAGCAGGCTTGATCCAAATCAGCCCCAGCATTTT. Encoded protein: CASRLDPNQPQHF.